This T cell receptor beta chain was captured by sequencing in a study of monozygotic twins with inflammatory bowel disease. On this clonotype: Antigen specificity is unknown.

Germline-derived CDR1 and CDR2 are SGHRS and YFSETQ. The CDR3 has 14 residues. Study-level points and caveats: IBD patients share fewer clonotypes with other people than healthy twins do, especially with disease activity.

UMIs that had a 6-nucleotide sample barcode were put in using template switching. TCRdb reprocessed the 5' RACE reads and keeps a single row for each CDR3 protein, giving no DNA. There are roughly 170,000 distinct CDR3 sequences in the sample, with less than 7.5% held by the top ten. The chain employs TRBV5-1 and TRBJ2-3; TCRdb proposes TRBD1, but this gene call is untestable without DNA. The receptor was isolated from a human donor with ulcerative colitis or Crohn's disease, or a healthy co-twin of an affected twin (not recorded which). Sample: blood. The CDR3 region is CASSGQGGTDTQYF.